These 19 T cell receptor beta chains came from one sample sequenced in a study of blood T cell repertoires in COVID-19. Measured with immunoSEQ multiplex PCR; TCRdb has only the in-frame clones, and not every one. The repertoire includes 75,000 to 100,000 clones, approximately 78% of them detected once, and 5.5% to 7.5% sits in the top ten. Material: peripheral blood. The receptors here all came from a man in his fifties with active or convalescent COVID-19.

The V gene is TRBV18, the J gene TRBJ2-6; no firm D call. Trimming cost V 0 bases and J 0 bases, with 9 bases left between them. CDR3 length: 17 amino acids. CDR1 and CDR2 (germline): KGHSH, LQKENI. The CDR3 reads CASSPPLSFSGANVLTF. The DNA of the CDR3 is TGTGCCAGCTCACCACCCTTAAGCTTCTCTGGGGCCAACGTCCTGACTTTC.

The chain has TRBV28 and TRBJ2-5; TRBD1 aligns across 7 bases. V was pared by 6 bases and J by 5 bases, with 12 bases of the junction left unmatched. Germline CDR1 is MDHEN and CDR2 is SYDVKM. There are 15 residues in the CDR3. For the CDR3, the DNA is TGTGCCAGCAGCGCCGGACAGGACAGTTGGGAGACCCAGTACTTC. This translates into CASSAGQDSWETQYF.

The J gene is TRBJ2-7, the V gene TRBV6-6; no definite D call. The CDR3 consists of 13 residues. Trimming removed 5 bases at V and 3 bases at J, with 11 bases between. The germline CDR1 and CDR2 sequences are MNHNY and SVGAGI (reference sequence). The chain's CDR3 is CASSRSTDYEQYV. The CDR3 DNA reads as TGTGCCAGCAGTCGATCTACAGACTACGAGCAGTACGTC.

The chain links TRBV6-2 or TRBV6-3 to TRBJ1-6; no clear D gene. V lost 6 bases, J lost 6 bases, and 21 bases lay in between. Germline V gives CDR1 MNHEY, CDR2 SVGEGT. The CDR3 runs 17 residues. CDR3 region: CASSPDGMPTSNSPLHF. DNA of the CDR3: TGTGCCAGCAGCCCTGACGGGATGCCCACCTCTAATTCACCCCTCCACTTT.

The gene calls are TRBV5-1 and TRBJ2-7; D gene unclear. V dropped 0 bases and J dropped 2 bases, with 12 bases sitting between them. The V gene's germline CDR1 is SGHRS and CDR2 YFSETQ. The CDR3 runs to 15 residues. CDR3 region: CASSLGTSSAYEQYF. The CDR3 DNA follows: TGCGCCAGCAGCTTGGGTACATCTTCTGCCTACGAGCAGTACTTC.

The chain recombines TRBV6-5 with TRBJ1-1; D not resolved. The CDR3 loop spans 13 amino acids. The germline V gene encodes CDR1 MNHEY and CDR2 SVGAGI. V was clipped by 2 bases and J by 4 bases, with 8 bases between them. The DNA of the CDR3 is TGTGCCAGCAGTTACGGGCAAGCCACTGAAGCTTTCTTT. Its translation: CASSYGQATEAFF.

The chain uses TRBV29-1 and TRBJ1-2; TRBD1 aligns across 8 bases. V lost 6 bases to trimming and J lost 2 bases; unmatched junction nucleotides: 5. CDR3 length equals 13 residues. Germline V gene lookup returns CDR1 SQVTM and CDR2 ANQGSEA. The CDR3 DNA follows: TGCAGCGTATCGACAGGGGCGAACTATGGCTACACCTTC. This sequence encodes CSVSTGANYGYTF. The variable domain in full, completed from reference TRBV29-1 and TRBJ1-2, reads SAVISQKPSRDICQRGTSLTIQCQVDSQVTMMFWYRQQPGQSLTLIATANQGSEATYESGFVIDKFPISRPNLTFSTLTVSNMSPEDSSIYLCSVSTGANYGYTFGSGTRLTVV.

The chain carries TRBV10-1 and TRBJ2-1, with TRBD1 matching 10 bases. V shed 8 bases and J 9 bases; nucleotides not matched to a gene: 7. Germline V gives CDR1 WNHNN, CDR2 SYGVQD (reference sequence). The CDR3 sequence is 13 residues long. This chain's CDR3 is CASRDRGRGEQFF. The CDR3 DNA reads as TGCGCCAGCCGGGACAGGGGTCGAGGTGAGCAGTTCTTC.

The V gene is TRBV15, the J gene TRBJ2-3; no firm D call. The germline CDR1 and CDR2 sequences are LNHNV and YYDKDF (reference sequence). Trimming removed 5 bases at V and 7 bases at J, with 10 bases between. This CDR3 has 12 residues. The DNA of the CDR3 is TGTGCCACCAGCGGAACGCGGTATACGCAGTATTTT. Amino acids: CATSGTRYTQYF.

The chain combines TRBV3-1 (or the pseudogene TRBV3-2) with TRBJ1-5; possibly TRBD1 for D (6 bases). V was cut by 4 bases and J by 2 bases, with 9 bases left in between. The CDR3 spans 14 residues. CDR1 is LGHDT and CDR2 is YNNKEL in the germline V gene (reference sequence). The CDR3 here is CASSPSGGNQPQHF. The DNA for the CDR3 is TGTGCCAGCAGCCCTTCAGGGGGCAATCAGCCCCAGCATTTT.

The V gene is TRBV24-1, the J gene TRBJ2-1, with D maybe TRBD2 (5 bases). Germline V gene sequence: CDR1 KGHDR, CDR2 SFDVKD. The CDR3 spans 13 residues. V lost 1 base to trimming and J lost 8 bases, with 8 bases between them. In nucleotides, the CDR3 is TGTGCCACCAGTGATTTTCCAGCGGATGAGCAGTTCTTC. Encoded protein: CATSDFPADEQFF.

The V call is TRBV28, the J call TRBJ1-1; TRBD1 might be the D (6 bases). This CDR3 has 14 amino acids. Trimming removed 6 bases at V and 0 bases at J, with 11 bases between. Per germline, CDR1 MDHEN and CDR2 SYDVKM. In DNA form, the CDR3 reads TGTGCCAGCAGCCCCGGACAGCTGAACACTGAAGCTTTCTTT. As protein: CASSPGQLNTEAFF.

The CDR3, as DNA: TGTGCCAGCACGATAAGACAGCAGAACACTGAAGCTTTCTTT. Translating it yields CASTIRQQNTEAFF. The rearrangement links TRBV2 to TRBJ1-1, with a tentative D call TRBD1 (5 bases). The CDR3 runs to 14 residues. Trimming stripped 7 bases from V and 1 base from J, with 13 bases between. Germline assignment: CDR1 SNHLY and CDR2 FYNNEI. The entire variable domain, with the rest obtained from reference TRBV2 and TRBJ1-1, is as follows: EPEVTQTPSHQVTQMGQEVILRCVPISNHLYFYWYRQILGQKVEFLVSFYNNEISEKSEIFDDQFSVERPDGSNFTLKIRSTKLEDSAMYFCASTIRQQNTEAFFGQGTRLTVV.

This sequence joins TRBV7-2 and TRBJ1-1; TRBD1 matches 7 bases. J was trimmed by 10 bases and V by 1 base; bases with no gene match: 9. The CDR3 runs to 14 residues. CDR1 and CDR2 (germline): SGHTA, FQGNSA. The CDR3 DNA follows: TGTGCCAGCAGCTTAGGGTATTCAGGGGGTTTAGCTTTCTTT. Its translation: CASSLGYSGGLAFF.

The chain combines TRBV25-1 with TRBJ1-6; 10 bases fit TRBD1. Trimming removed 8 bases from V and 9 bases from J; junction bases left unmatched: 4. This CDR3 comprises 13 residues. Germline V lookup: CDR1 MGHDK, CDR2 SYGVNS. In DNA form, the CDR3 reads TGTGCCAGCGAGGGACAGGGGACTTCACCCCTCCACTTT. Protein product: CASEGQGTSPLHF.

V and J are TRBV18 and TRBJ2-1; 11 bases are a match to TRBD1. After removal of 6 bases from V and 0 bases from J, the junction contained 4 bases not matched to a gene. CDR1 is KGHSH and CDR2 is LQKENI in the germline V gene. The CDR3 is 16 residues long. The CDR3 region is CASSRDRGTSYNEQFF. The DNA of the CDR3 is TGTGCCAGCTCCCGGGACAGGGGGACCTCCTACAATGAGCAGTTCTTC.

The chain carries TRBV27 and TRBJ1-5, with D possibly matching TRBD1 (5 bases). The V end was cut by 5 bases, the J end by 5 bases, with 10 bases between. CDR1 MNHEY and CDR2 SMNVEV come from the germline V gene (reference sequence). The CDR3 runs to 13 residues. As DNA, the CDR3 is TGTGCCAGCAGTATCGACAGCGATCAGCCCCAGCATTTT. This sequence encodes CASSIDSDQPQHF.

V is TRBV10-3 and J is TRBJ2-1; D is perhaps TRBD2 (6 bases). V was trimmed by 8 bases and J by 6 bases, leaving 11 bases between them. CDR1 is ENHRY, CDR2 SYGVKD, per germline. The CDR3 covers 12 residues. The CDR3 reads CAIGTAGNEQFF. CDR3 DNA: TGTGCCATCGGCACAGCGGGCAATGAGCAGTTCTTC.

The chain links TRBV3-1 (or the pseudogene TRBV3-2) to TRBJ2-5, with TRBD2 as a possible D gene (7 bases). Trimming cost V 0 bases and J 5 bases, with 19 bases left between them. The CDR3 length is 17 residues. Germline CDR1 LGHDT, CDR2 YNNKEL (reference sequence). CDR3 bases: TGTGCCAGCAGCCAAGAATGGGGGGGGGCCTTTTGGGAGACCCAGTACTTC. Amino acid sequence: CASSQEWGGAFWETQYF.